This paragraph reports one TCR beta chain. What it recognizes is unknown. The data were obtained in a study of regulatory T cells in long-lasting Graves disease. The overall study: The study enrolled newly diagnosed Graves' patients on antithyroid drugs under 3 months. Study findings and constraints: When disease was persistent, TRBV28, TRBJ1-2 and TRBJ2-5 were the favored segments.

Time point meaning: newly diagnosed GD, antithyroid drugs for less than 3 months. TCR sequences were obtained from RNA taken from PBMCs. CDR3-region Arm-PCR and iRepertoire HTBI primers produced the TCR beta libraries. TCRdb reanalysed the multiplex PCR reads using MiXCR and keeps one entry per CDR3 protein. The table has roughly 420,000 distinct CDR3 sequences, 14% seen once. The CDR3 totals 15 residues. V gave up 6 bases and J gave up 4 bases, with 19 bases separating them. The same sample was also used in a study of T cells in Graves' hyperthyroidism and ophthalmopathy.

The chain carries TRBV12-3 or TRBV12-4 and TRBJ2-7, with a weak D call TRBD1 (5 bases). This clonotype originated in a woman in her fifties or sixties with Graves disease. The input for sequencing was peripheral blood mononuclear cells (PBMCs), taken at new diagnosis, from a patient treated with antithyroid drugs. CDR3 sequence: CASSRVGSGAYEQYF. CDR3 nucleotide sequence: TGTGCCAGCAGCCGGGTGGGTAGTGGGGCTTACGAGCAGTACTTC.